This T cell receptor beta chain was observed in a study of shared clonotypes between healthy human individuals. About the research overall: There were three CD4 naive, three CD4 memory, two CD8 naive and one CD8 memory plates per donor. Study-wide points: It was expected that sequencing depth would affect clonotype sharing among donors. Some clonotypes were shared by all four sorted-subset donors, while others were not shared. The non-shared ones had lower generation probabilities than the shared ones.

About this clone: As yet, its antigen is unknown.

Sorted-subset replicate PCRs used about 200 ng DNA, roughly 28,000 T cell genomes. The table came from immunoSEQ multiplex PCR; TCRdb's copy has only in-frame clones and leaves some out. The sample carries around 2,000,000 clones, roughly 96% recorded once. V lost 7 bases and J lost 4; bases outside the gene matches: 7. The CDR3 contains 14 residues. CDR1 is SGHNT, CDR2 YYREEE, per germline (reference sequence). The chain joins TRBV5-4 to TRBJ2-5; 10 bases match TRBD2. Sequences were obtained from naive CD4+ T cells sorted from blood. The subset denotes: CD45RA+ positively selected. This TCR came from a man between 18 and 29 years old in good health. This CDR3 reads CASGKREGLETQYF. For the CDR3, the DNA is TGTGCCAGCGGAAAGCGGGAGGGTCTAGAGACCCAGTACTTC.